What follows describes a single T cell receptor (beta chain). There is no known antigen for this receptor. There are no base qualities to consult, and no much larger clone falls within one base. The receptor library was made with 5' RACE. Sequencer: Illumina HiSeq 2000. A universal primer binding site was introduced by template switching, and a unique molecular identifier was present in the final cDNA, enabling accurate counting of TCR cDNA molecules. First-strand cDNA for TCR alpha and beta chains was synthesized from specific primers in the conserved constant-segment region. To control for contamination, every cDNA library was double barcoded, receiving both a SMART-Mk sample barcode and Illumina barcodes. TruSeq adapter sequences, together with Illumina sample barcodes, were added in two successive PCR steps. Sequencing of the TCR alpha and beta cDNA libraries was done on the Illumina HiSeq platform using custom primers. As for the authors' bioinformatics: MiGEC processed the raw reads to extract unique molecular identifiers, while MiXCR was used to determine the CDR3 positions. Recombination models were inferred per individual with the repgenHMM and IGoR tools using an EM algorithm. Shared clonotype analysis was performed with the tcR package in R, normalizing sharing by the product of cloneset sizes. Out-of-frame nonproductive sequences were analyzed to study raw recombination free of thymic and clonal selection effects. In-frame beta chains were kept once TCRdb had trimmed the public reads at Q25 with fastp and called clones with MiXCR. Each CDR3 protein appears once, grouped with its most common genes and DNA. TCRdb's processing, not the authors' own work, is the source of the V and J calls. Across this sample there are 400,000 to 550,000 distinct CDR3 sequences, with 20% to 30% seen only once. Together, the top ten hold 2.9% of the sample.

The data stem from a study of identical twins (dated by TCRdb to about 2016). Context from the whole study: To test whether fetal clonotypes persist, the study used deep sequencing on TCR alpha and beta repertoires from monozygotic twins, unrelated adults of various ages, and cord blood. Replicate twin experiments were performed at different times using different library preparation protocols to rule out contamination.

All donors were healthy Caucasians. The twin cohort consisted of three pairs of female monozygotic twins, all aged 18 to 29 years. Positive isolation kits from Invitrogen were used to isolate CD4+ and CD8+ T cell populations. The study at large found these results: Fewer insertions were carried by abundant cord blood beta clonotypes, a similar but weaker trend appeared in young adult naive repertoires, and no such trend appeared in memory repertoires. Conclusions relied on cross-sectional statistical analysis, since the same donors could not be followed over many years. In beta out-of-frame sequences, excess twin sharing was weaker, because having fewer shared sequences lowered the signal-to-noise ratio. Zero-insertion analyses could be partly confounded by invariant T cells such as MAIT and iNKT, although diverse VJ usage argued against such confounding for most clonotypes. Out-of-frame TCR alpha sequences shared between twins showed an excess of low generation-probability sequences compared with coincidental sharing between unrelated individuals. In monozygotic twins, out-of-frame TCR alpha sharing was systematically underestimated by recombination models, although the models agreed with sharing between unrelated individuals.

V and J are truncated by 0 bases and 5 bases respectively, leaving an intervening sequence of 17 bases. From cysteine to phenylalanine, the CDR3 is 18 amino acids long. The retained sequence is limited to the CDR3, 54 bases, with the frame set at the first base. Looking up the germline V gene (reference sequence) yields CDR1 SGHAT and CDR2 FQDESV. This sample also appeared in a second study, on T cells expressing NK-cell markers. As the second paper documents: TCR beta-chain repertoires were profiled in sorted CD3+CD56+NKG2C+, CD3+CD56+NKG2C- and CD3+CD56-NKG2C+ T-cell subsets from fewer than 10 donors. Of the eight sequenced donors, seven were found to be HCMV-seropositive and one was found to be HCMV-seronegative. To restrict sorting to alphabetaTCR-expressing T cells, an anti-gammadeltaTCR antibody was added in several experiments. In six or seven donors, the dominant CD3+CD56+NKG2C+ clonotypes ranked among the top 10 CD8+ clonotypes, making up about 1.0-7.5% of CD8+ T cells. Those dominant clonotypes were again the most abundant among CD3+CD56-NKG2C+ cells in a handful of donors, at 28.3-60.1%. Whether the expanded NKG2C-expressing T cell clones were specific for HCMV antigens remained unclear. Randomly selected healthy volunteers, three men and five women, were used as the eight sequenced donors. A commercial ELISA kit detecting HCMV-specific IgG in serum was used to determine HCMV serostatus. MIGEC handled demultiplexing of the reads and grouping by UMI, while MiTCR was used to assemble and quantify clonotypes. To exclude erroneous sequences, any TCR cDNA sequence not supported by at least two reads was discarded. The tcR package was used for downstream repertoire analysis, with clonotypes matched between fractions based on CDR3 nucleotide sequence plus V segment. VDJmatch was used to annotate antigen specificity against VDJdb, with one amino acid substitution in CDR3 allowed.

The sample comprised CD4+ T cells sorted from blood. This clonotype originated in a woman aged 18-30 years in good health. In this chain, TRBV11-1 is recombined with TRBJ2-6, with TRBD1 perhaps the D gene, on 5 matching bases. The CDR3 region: CASSLAARASLRANVLTF. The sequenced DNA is TGTGCCAGCAGCTTAGCGGCCAGGGCCTCTCTGAGGGCCAACGTCCTGACTTTC.